Sequencing of this T cell receptor (beta chain) was carried out in a study of T cells in women clearing cervical HPV infection (dated by TCRdb to between 2018 and 2020). Some background on the complete study: The cases were 25 women with histologically confirmed HPV16-related CIN3 or worse, and 2 of those women had invasive cancers. The 20 to 30 controls were women who cleared a single incident HPV16 infection within 12 months without developing precancer or cancer. Blood from cases was drawn at the visit where the lesion was first identified, while blood from controls was drawn once the infection was no longer detected. For cases, a median interval of 149 days, with an interquartile range of about 90 to 200 days, was observed between lesion detection and blood sampling. Since HLA typing was available for only a few women, HLA type could not be ruled out as a confounder. This exploratory proof-of-principle case-control study, nested within the Guanacaste HPV Natural History Study in Costa Rica, compared TCR repertoires among women with different cervical HPV16 outcomes. Cases and controls were matched on age within five years and on year of sample collection. Median age was 34 years in cases versus roughly 37 in controls, and baseline characteristics did not differ significantly. The parent cohort enrolled 8,500 to 11,000 women aged 18 or older in Guanacaste, Costa Rica, during about 1992 to 1995 and followed them for more than 6 years. As quality controls, five blinded duplicates were added to each group, bringing the total to about 60 samples made up of around 50 participants and approximately 10 replicates.

The immunoSEQ assay used multiplex PCR to amplify TCR beta CDR3 regions from an average of around 1.2 ug of genomic DNA per sample. Primer bias was corrected in the assay by using a complete synthetic TCR repertoire to establish an amplification baseline. The amplicons were sequenced using the Illumina platform. As for how the authors treated the data: Sequences were error-corrected by clustering with frequency ratios and a modified nearest-neighbor algorithm and were then analyzed in the immunoSEQ Analyzer with IMGT gene definitions. At each rarefaction depth, TCR richness and evenness were averaged across 20 rarefaction repeats, and any sample with fewer sequences than the depth was left out. Relative abundances of V, D and J genes were compared between groups using Wilcoxon rank sum tests, with FDR correction applied. An intraclass correlation of around 96% for TCR richness and an average of around 82% across 65 to 80 gene segments were obtained from the blinded duplicates. TCRdb retrieved this table from immuneACCESS and kept in-frame rearrangements only. Not all clones are present; in checked studies, unresolved V genes account for under half, and no reason is known for the remainder. The D gene and trimming were derived from the DNA, and the V and J assignments and clone size from that table. The table kept for this sample lists tens of thousands of clones. The leading ten clones occupy roughly 1.5% of the sample.

Every participant had a single incident cervical HPV16 infection, and prevalent HPV16 infections were excluded. Cervical HPV DNA was detected by MY09/MY11 PCR, and genotyping was performed by dot-blot hybridization. More than 14 mL of heparinized blood were centrifuged, and the buffy coat was split into aliquots, frozen at -30 degrees C, and then kept at -80 degrees C. QIAGEN kits were used to extract genomic DNA from buffy coat specimens. As concerns this clone: What antigen it recognizes has not been identified. Coverage ceases 3 residues before the CDR3 finishes, and the germline J gene fills in the end.

Here is what the overall study found, with its caveats: Because of the cross-sectional design, the study could not determine whether the associations came before infection or resulted from infection, and neither effector/memory subsets nor HPV-specific T cells were isolated. Across sequencing depths, CIN3+ cases showed significantly higher TCR repertoire richness than controls, but evenness did not differ between the groups. Because the number of T cells in each sample was unknown, differences in richness could reflect differing T-cell content rather than repertoire biology. Cases had lower TRBV6-7 relative abundance than controls (about 0.1% versus 0.15%; Bonferroni P = 0.0008). Random forest classifiers combining richness and V gene abundances distinguished cases from controls with an estimated AUC of less than 0.9.

From its cysteine to its phenylalanine, the CDR3 spans 15 amino acids. Shown are 36 bases from within the CDR3, in frame from base 1. The junction carries 20 bases between V and J, which are trimmed by 6 bases and 10 bases respectively. The germline V gene gives CDR1 as SGHRS and CDR2 as YFSETQ. Specimen: blood buffy coat. This sequence uses TRBV5-1 and TRBJ1-6; the D segment could be TRBD1, given 5 matching bases. The TCR comes from a woman between 18 and 69 years old with a cervical HPV16 infection that either progressed to CIN3+ or cleared (not recorded which). The CDR3 protein: CASNPAGQGNSPLHF. The CDR3 bases that were read are TGCGCCAGCAATCCCGCCGGGCAGGGAAACTCACCC.